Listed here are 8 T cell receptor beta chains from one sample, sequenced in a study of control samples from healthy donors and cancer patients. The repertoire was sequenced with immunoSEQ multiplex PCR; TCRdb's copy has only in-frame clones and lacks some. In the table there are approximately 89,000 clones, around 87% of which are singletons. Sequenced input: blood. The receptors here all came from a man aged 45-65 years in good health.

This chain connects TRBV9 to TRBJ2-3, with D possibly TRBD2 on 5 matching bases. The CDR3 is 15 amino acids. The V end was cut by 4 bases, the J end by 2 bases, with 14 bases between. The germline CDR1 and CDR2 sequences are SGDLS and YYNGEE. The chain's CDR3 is CASSPRSGFTDTQYF. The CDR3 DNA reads TGTGCCAGCAGCCCCCGGAGCGGATTCACAGATACGCAGTATTTT.

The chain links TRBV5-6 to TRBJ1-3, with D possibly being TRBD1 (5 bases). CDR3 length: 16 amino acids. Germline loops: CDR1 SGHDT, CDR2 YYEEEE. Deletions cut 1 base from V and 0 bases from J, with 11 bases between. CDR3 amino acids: CASSLTGASSGNTIYF. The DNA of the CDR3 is TGTGCCAGCAGCTTGACAGGCGCCAGCTCTGGAAACACCATATATTTT.

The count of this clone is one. The CDR3 protein is CASSSRDARLYEQYV. The DNA for the CDR3 is TGTGCCAGCAGTAGTCGGGACGCACGGCTCTACGAGCAGTACGTC. The chain uses TRBV6-6 and TRBJ2-7, with D perhaps given as TRBD1 or TRBD2 (5 bases each). Trimming shortened V by 5 bases and J by 3 bases, and 17 bases separated the two germline ends. There are 15 residues in the CDR3. Germline CDR1 and CDR2: MNHNY and SVGAGI (reference sequence).

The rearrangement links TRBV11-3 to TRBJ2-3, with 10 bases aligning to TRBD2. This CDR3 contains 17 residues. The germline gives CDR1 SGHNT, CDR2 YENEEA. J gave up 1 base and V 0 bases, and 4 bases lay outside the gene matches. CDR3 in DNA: TGTGCCAGCAGCTTAGATCTTCTAGCGGGAGGCACAGATACGCAGTATTTT. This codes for CASSLDLLAGGTDTQYF.

The CDR3 loop is CASSLAVNEQFF. CDR3 nucleotides: TGCGCCAGCAGCTTGGCGGTTAATGAGCAGTTCTTC. The V and J genes are TRBV5-1 and TRBJ2-1; D remains ambiguous. The CDR3 spans 12 residues. Trimming pared 0 bases from V and 7 bases from J, leaving 5 bases between. The germline V gene has CDR1 SGHRS and CDR2 YFSETQ.

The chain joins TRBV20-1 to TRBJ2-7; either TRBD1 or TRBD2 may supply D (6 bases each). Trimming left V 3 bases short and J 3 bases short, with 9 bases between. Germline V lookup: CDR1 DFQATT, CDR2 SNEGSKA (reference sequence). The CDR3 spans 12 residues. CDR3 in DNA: TGCAGTGCTAGTAAGGGGGGCTACGAGCAGTACGTC. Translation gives CSASKGGYEQYV.

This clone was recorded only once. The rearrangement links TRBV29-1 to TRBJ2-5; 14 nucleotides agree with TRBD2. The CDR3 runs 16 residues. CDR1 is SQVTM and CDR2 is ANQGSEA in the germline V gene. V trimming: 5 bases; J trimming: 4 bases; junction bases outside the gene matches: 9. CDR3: CSVPGTSGSNVETQYF. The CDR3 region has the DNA TGCAGCGTTCCTGGGACTAGCGGGAGTAATGTAGAGACCCAGTACTTC. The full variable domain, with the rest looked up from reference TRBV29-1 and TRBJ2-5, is SAVISQKPSRDICQRGTSLTIQCQVDSQVTMMFWYRQQPGQSLTLIATANQGSEATYESGFVIDKFPISRPNLTFSTLTVSNMSPEDSSIYLCSVPGTSGSNVETQYFGPGTRLLVL.

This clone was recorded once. The CDR3 nucleotides read TGTGCCAGCAGCCAAAGACAGGGGGCCTATGGCTACACCTTC. Translation gives CASSQRQGAYGYTF. The chain links TRBV7-2 to TRBJ1-2; 10 bases align to TRBD1. The CDR3 runs to 14 residues. Germline V gives CDR1 SGHTA, CDR2 FQGNSA. V trimming: 5 bases; J trimming: 4 bases; junction bases outside the gene matches: 4.